This T cell receptor (beta chain) stems from a study of shared T cell receptors in the human thymus. The table lists this clone with a count of one. The data were produced by immunoSEQ multiplex PCR, yet TCRdb's version contains in-frame clones alone and is incomplete. The table shows hundreds of thousands of clones, with 85% to 90% occurring only once. The CDR3 is 14 residues long. V lost 0 bases, J lost 4 bases, and 7 bases lay in between. In germline, CDR1 is SGHDN, CDR2 FVKESK. These sequences were also reported in another study, on human thymus T cells. That source notes: Healthy Finnish infants undergoing corrective surgery for congenital heart defects were the donors. Thymic material originated from resections removed in the course of corrective heart surgery. Thymic and blood repertoires appeared to display a bias in their usage of V and J genes. Related research has reported that thymic repertoires overlap highly among unrelated individuals.

This receptor was identified in a boy younger than two with a congenital heart defect. The material sequenced was thymocytes. The chain has TRBV14 and TRBJ2-1, with D possibly being TRBD1 (6 bases). The CDR3 DNA is TGTGCCAGCAGCCAAGAAGGGGGATACAATGAGCAGTTCTTC. It is translated as CASSQEGGYNEQFF.